A selection of T cell receptor beta chains follows, all from one sample in a study of post-analysis software for immune sequencing data. TCRdb processed the PCR reads anew with MiXCR; each CDR3 protein has one entry. Of about 260,000 distinct CDR3 sequences listed, roughly a third are singletons. The sequenced material came from blood. All receptors derive from a girl between 10 and 17 years old with multiple sclerosis. The CDR3 runs from the conserved cysteine through the conserved F or W. The order of the fields is CDR3 DNA, CDR3 protein, V gene, J gene, D gene, clone size. D genes are given only for firm matches. Part of the rows lack a size; the others show once, few, many or a class for expanded clones.

DNA: TGCGCCAGCAGCTTGGCCAAGGGCACCGGGGAGCTGTTTTTT
CDR3: CASSLAKGTGELFF
V: TRBV5-1
J: TRBJ2-2
D: .
size: .

DNA: TGCGCCAGCAGCCAGCGAAGACAGGGGGTCTTAGATGGCTACACCTTC
CDR3: CASSQRRQGVLDGYTF
V: TRBV4-3
J: TRBJ1-2
D: TRBD1
size: few

DNA: TGTGCCAGCAGCTTGGGGGACAGTTCTTTCTATGGCTACACCTTC
CDR3: CASSLGDSSFYGYTF
V: TRBV5-8
J: TRBJ1-2
D: TRBD1
size: many

DNA: TGTGCCAGCAGCGAACGAAGCGGGAGACTCGGTCTAGGGGCCAACGTCCTGACTTTC
CDR3: CASSERSGRLGLGANVLTF
V: TRBV7-8
J: TRBJ2-6
D: TRBD2
size: many

DNA: TGCAGCGGCGGACACGCCCGGGGGACTGAAGCTTTCTTT
CDR3: CSGGHARGTEAFF
V: TRBV29-1
J: TRBJ1-1
D: .
size: many

DNA: TGTGCCAGCAGCCGAGGGGGACGGCTAGCGGACTTCTCCTACAATGAGCAGTTCTTC
CDR3: CASSRGGRLADFSYNEQFF
V: TRBV11-2
J: TRBJ2-1
D: .
size: few

DNA: TGTGCCAGCAGTGAGGGACAGGGAGGTCAGCCCCAGCATTTT
CDR3: CASSEGQGGQPQHF
V: TRBV25-1
J: TRBJ1-5
D: TRBD1
size: .

DNA: TGTGCCAGCAGTTACTCCTCTCGCGGGCCTGGCTACACCTTC
CDR3: CASSYSSRGPGYTF
V: TRBV6-6
J: TRBJ1-2
D: .
size: many

DNA: TGTGCCAGCAGAAGGGACAGGGAAGAGACCTACGAGCAGTACTTC
CDR3: CASRRDREETYEQYF
V: TRBV2
J: TRBJ2-7
D: TRBD1
size: many

DNA: TGTGCCACCAGTGATTTTGGAGGGTCTAACACCGGGGAGCTGTTTTTT
CDR3: CATSDFGGSNTGELFF
V: TRBV24-1
J: TRBJ2-2
D: .
size: .

DNA: TGTGCCAGCAGACCAAGACCGGGACTAGCGGGAACGAGCTCCTACGAGCAGTACTTC
CDR3: CASRPRPGLAGTSSYEQYF
V: TRBV27
J: TRBJ2-7
D: TRBD2
size: few

DNA: TGCAGTGCTAGAGATGGGGCAGCGATACAGAACAATCAGCCCCAGCATTTT
CDR3: CSARDGAAIQNNQPQHF
V: TRBV20-1
J: TRBJ1-5
D: .
size: .

DNA: TGTGCCAGCAGTCCACTGCAAGATACGCAGTATTTT
CDR3: CASSPLQDTQYF
V: TRBV28
J: TRBJ2-3
D: .
size: many

DNA: TGTGCCAGCAGCTTGTCGCAGTCTGCGACCGGGGAGCTGTTTTTT
CDR3: CASSLSQSATGELFF
V: TRBV5-1
J: TRBJ2-2
D: .
size: .

DNA: TGTGCCGCAAGGGCGGGAGGGCCGGGAGAGACCCAGTACTTC
CDR3: CAARAGGPGETQYF
V: TRBV6-5
J: TRBJ2-5
D: TRBD2
size: .

DNA: TGTGCCGGCAGCTTACTAGTCTACTACAATGAGCAGTTCTTC
CDR3: CAGSLLVYYNEQFF
V: TRBV11-2
J: TRBJ2-1
D: .
size: .

DNA: TGTGCCAGCAGCACTTCCCACAGGGGAACCTATGGCTACACCTTC
CDR3: CASSTSHRGTYGYTF
V: TRBV11-2
J: TRBJ1-2
D: TRBD1
size: .

DNA: TGCAGTGCCCGCTCTCGACAGGGCCCCAATCAGCCCCAGCATTTT
CDR3: CSARSRQGPNQPQHF
V: TRBV20-1
J: TRBJ1-5
D: TRBD1
size: many

DNA: TGTGCCAGCAGAGCCGGGACAGGGGGCAAGTACACCGGGGAGCTGTTTTTT
CDR3: CASRAGTGGKYTGELFF
V: TRBV6-4
J: TRBJ2-2
D: TRBD1
size: .

DNA: TGTGCCACCAGCAGAGAGGCGGGGGCTGGCTACACCTTC
CDR3: CATSREAGAGYTF
V: TRBV15
J: TRBJ1-2
D: .
size: many

DNA: TGTGCCAGCAGCTTAGATAATTCACCCCTCCACTTT
CDR3: CASSLDNSPLHF
V: TRBV7-9
J: TRBJ1-6
D: .
size: many

DNA: TGCAGCGTTGAGGGACTAGCGGGAGCCTACAATGAGCAGTTCTTC
CDR3: CSVEGLAGAYNEQFF
V: TRBV29-1
J: TRBJ2-1
D: TRBD2
size: .

DNA: TGTGCCAGCTCACCTGCCGGCCGGACAACTAATGAAAAACGGTTTTTT
CDR3: CASSPAGRTTNEKRFF
V: TRBV18
J: TRBJ1-4
D: .
size: .

DNA: TGCAGTGCTAGAGACCCGGGGACAGGGATCGCAGATACGCAGTATTTT
CDR3: CSARDPGTGIADTQYF
V: TRBV20-1
J: TRBJ2-3
D: TRBD1
size: .

DNA: TGCAGTGCTAGAGATCCCTCTAGCGGGGACACCGGGGAGCTGTTTTTT
CDR3: CSARDPSSGDTGELFF
V: TRBV20-1
J: TRBJ2-2
D: TRBD2
size: few

DNA: TGCAGCGTTGATCACGGCCGGAACACTGAAGCTTTCTTT
CDR3: CSVDHGRNTEAFF
V: TRBV29-1
J: TRBJ1-1
D: .
size: .

DNA: TGTGCCAGCAGTTACAACGAGGGAAAAGCTTTCTTT
CDR3: CASSYNEGKAFF
V: TRBV6-5
J: TRBJ1-1
D: .
size: few

DNA: TGCGCCAGCAGCCCCTTAGCGGACCAAGAGACCCAGTACTTC
CDR3: CASSPLADQETQYF
V: TRBV5-1
J: TRBJ2-5
D: .
size: many

DNA: TGTGCCAGCAGCCGGACTAGCGGGACCTCTGGGGCCAACGTCCTGACTTTC
CDR3: CASSRTSGTSGANVLTF
V: TRBV7-9
J: TRBJ2-6
D: TRBD2
size: few

DNA: TGTGCCAGCAATTTTGGGGCCAATCCTGAAGCTTTCTTT
CDR3: CASNFGANPEAFF
V: TRBV2
J: TRBJ1-1
D: .
size: .

DNA: TGCAGCGTACGACAGGGGAGCACAGATACGCAGTATTTT
CDR3: CSVRQGSTDTQYF
V: TRBV29-1
J: TRBJ2-3
D: TRBD1
size: many

DNA: TGCGCCAGCCACCCCGGGGGACAGGGTTTTCCTGAAGCTTTCTTT
CDR3: CASHPGGQGFPEAFF
V: TRBV5-1
J: TRBJ1-1
D: TRBD1
size: few

DNA: TGCAGTGCTGCCCCCTACAATGAGCAGTTCTTC
CDR3: CSAAPYNEQFF
V: TRBV20-1
J: TRBJ2-1
D: .
size: .

DNA: TGCGCCAGCAGTAAAGGGCCGGTAGGGGCCAACGTCCTGACTTTC
CDR3: CASSKGPVGANVLTF
V: TRBV5-1
J: TRBJ2-6
D: .
size: many

DNA: TGTGCCATCAGTGAGGGGGGGGCTGTGGATACGCAGTATTTT
CDR3: CAISEGGAVDTQYF
V: TRBV10-3
J: TRBJ2-3
D: .
size: many

DNA: TGTGCCAGCAATCTCGGACAACAGAATCAGCCCCAGCATTTT
CDR3: CASNLGQQNQPQHF
V: TRBV2
J: TRBJ1-5
D: .
size: few

DNA: TGCGCCAGCAGCTGGGACGCCGCGGGCATTGAGCAGTTCTTC
CDR3: CASSWDAAGIEQFF
V: TRBV5-1
J: TRBJ2-1
D: .
size: .

DNA: TGTGCCAGCAGCCAAGATGCAAGTAGCAATCAGCCCCAGCATTTT
CDR3: CASSQDASSNQPQHF
V: TRBV3-1
J: TRBJ1-5
D: .
size: .

DNA: TGTGCCAGCAGCCCCAGACGGCAGGCCCGTCATTATGGCTACACCTTC
CDR3: CASSPRRQARHYGYTF
V: TRBV11-2
J: TRBJ1-2
D: .
size: .